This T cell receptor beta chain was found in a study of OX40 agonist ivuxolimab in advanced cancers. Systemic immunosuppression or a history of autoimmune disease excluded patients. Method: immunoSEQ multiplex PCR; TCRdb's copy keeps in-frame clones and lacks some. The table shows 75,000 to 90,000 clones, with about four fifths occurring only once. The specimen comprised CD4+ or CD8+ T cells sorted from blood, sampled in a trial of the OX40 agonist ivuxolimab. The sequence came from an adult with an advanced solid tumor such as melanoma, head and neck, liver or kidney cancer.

The CDR3 protein is CASIPKSSYNSPLHF. CDR3 DNA sequence: TGTGCCAGCATCCCCAAAAGCTCCTATAATTCACCCCTCCACTTT. The chain is built from TRBV6-1 and TRBJ1-6; D uncertain. V lost 7 bases and J 0 bases, leaving 10 bases between the germline ends. CDR3 length equals 15 residues. The germline CDR1 and CDR2 sequences are MNHNS and SASEGT.